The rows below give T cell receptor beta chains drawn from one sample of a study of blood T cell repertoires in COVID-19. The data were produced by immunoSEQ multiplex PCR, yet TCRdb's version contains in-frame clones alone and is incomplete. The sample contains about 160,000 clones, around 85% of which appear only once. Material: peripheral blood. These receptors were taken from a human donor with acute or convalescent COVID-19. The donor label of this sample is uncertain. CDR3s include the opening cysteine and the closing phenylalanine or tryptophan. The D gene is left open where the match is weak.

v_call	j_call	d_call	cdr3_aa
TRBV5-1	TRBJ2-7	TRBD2	CASSLEIPGPSAGGEQYF
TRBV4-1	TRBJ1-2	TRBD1	CASSQKQGAAGYTF
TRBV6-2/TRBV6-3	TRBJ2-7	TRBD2	CASSDPLSGGLYEQYF
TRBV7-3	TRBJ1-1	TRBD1	CASSLISQGGQRSEAFF
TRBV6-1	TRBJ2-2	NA	CASSEYQGLTGELFF
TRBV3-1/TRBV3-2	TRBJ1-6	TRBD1	CASSPPDRGHSPLHF
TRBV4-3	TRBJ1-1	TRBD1	CASSLGQGGNMNTEAFF
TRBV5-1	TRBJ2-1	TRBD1	CASSRTGYANEQFF
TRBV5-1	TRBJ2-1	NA	CASSSIQIRRWGDNEQFF
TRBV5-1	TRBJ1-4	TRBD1	CASSQGQTNEKLFF
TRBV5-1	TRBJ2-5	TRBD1	CASSYSQDRGQETQYF